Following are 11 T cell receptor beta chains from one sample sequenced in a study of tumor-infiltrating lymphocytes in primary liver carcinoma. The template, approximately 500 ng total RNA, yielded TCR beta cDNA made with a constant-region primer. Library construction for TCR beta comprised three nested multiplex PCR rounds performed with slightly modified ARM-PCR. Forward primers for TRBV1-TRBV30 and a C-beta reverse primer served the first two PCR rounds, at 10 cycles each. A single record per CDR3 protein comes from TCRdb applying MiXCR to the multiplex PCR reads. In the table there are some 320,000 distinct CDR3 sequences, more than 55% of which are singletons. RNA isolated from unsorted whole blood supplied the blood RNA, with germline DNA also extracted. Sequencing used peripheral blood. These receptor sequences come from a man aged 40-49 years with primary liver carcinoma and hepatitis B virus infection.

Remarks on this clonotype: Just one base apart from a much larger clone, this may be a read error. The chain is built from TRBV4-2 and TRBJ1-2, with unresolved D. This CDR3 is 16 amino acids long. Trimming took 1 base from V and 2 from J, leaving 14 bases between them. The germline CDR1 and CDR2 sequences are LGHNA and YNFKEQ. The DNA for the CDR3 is TGTGCCAGCAGCCAAGTGCAACCCAGCTCAAACTATGGCTACACCTTC. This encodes CASSQVQPSSNYGYTF.

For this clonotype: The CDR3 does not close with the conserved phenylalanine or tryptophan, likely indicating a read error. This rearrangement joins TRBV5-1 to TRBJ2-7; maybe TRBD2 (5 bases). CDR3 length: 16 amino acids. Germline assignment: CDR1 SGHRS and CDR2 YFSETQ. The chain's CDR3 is CVSSLGLRAAGYEQYL. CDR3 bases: TGCGTCAGCAGCTTGGGTTTGAGGGCAGCTGGCTACGAGCAGTACCTC.

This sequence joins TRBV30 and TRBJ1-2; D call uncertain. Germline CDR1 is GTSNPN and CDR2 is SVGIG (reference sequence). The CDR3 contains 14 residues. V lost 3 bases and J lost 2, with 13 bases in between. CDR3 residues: CAWSLARMNYGYTF. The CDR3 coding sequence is TGTGCCTGGAGCCTAGCTCGGATGAACTATGGCTACACCTTC.

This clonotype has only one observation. For the CDR3, the DNA is TGTGCCAGCAGTTCGAAGACCCGAAAGGTGCTTAGCTCGGGGGAGCAGTACTTC. Encoded protein: CASSSKTRKVLSSGEQYF. The chain couples TRBV28 to TRBJ2-7; a weak D match, TRBD2 (5 bases). The CDR3 extends over 18 amino acids. Germline lookup yields CDR1 MDHEN and CDR2 SYDVKM. Trimming removed 4 bases from V and 7 bases from J, with 29 bases in between.

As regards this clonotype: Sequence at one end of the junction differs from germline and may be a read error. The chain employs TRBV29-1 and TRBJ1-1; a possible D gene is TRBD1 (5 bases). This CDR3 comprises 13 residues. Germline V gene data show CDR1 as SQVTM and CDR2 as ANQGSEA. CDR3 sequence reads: CSVVDSQRTEAFF. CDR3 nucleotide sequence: TGCAGTGTTGTAGACAGCCAAAGGACTGAAGCTTTCTTT.

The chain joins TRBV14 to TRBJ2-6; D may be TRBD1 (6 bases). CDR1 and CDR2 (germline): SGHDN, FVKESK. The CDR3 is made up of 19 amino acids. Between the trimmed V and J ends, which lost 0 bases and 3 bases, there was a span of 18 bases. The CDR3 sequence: CASSQERPGVPHGANVLTF. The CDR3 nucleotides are TGTGCCAGCAGCCAAGAACGGCCAGGGGTTCCTCATGGGGCCAACGTCCTGACTTTC.

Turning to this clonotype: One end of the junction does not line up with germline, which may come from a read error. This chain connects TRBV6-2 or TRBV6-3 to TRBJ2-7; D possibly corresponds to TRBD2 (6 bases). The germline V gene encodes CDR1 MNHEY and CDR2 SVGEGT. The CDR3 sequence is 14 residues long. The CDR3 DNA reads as TGTGCCAGCAAAAGACTACAGGAGGGCTACGACCAGCACTTC. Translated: CASKRLQEGYDQHF.

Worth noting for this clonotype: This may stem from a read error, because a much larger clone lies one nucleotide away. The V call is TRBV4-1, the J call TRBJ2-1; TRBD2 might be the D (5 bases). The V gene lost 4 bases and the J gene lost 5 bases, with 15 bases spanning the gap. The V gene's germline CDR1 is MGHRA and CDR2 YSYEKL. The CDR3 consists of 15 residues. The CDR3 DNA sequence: TGCGCCAGCAGCCGAACGATAGAGGGAGACAATGAGCAGTTCTTC. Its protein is CASSRTIEGDNEQFF.

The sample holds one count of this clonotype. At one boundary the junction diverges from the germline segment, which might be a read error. DNA of the CDR3: TGTACCAGCTCGAAGAACGCGGGGGGTAATGAGGAGTTCTTC. This codes for CTSSKNAGGNEEFF. This chain links TRBV6-1 with TRBJ2-1; TRBD2 matches 8 bases. This CDR3 has 14 amino acids. CDR1 is MNHNS, CDR2 SASEGT, per germline.

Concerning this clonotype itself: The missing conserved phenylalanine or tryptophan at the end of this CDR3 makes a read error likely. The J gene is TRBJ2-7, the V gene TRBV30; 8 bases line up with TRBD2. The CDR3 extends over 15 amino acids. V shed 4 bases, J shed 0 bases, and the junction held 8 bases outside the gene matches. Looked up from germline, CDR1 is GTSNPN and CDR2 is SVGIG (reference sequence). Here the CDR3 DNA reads TGTGCCTGGAAGGAGGCGGGGGGAGGCTCCTACGAGCAGTACTTA. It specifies CAWKEAGGGSYEQYL.

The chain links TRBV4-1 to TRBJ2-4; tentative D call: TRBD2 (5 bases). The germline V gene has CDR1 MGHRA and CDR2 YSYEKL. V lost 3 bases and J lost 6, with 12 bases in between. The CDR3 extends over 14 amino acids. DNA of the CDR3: TGCGCCAGCAGCCAGGAGGATAGGGTAAACATTCAGTACTTC. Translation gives CASSQEDRVNIQYF.